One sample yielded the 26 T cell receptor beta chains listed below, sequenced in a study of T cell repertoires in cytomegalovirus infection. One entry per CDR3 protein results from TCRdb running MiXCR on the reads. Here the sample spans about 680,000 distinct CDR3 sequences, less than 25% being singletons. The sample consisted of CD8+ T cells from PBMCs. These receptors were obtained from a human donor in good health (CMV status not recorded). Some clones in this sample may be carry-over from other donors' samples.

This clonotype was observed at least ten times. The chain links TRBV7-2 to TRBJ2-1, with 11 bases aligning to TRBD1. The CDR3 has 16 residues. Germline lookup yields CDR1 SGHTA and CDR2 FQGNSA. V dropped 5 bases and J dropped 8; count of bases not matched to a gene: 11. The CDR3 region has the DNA TGTGCCAGCAGCACCCCAATCCCGGGACAGGGGGATGAGCAGTTCTTC. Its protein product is CASSTPIPGQGDEQFF.

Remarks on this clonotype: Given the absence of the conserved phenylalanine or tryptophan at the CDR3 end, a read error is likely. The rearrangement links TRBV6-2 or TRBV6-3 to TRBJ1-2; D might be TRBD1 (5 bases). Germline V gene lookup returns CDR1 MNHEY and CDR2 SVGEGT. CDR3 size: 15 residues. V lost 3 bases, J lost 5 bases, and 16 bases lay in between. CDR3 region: CASSYQPGSRYGYTI. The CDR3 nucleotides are TGTGCCAGCAGTTATCAACCAGGGAGTCGGTATGGCTACACCATC.

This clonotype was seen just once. The CDR3: CASSWGTSNTDEQYF. The CDR3 bases are TGTGCCAGCAGTTGGGGGACTAGCAACACGGACGAGCAGTACTTC. The chain couples TRBV12-3 or TRBV12-4 to TRBJ2-7; TRBD2 agrees at 9 bases. V gave up 4 bases and J gave up 5 bases; unmatched junction bases: 9. CDR3 length equals 15 residues.

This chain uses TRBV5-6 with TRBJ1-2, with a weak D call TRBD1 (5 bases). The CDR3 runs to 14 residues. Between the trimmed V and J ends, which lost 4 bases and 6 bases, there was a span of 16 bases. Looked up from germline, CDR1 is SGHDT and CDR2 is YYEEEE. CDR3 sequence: CASSTGRPSDGYTF. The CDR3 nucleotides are TGTGCCAGCAGCACGGGACGGCCGAGTGATGGCTACACCTTC. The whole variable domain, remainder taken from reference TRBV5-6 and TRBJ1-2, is DAGVTQSPTHLIKTRGQQVTLRCSPKSGHDTVSWYQQALGQGPQFIFQYYEEEERQRGNFPDRFSGHQFPNYSSELNVNALLLGDSALYLCASSTGRPSDGYTFGSGTRLTVV.

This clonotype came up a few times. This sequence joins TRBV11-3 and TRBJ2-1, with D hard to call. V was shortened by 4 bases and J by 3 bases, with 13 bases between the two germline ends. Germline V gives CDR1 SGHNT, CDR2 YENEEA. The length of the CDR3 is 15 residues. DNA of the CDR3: TGTGCCAGCAGCTCCCATAGTGTCGACTACAATGAGCAGTTCTTC. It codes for CASSSHSVDYNEQFF.

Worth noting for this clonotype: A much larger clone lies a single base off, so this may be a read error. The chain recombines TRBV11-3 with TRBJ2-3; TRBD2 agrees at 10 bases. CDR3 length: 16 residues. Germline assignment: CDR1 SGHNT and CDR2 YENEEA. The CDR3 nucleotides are TGTGCCTGCAGCTTAAGGAAGCGGGGGGGCCGAGATACGCAGTATTTT. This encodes CACSLRKRGGRDTQYF.

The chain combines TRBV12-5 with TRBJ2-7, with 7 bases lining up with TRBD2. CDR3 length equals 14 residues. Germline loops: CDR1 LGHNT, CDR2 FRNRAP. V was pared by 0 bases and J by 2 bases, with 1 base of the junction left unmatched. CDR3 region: CASGLVGGTYEQYF. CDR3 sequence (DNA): TGTGCTAGTGGTTTGGTCGGGGGGACCTACGAGCAGTACTTC.

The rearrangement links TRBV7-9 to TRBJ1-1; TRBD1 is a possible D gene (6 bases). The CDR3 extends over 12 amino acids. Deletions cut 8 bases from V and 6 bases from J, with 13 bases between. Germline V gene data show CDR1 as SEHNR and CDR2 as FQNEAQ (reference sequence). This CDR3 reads CASGTGGSEAFF. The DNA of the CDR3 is TGTGCCAGCGGCACGGGGGGCTCTGAAGCTTTCTTT.

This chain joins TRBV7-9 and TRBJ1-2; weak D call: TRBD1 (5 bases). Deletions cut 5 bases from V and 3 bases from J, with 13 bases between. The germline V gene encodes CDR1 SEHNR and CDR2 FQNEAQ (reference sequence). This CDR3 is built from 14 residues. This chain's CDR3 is CASSGGDRHYGYTF. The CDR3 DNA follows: TGTGCCAGCAGCGGCGGGGACCGCCACTATGGCTACACCTTC.

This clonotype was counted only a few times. The chain's CDR3 is CASSLHSGGGQPQHF. CDR3 sequence (DNA): TGTGCCAGCAGTTTACATTCAGGAGGGGGTCAGCCCCAGCATTTT. The V gene is TRBV27, the J gene TRBJ1-5; D perhaps matches TRBD1 (6 bases). Germline V gene lookup returns CDR1 MNHEY and CDR2 SMNVEV (reference sequence). Trimming took off 2 bases at V and 6 bases at J, with 14 bases between the two ends. CDR3 length: 15 amino acids.

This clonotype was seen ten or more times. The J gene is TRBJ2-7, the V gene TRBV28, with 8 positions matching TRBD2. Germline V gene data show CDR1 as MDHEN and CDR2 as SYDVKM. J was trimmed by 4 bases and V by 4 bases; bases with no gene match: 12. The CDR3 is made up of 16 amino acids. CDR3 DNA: TGTGCCAGCAGTTCGCCGCCGGGACTAGGGTTTTACGAGCAGTACGTC. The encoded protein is CASSSPPGLGFYEQYV.

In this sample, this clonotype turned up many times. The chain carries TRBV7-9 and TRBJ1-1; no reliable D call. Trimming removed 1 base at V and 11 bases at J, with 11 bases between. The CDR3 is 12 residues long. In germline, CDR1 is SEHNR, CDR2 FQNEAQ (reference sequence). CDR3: CASSLGRSMAFF. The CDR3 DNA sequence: TGTGCCAGCAGCTTAGGCCGAAGTATGGCTTTCTTT. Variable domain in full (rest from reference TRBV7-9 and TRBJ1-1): DTGVSQNPRHKITKRGQNVTFRCDPISEHNRLYWYRQTLGQGPEFLTYFQNEAQLEKSRLLSDRFSAERPKGSFSTLEIQRTEQGDSAMYLCASSLGRSMAFFGQGTRLTVV.

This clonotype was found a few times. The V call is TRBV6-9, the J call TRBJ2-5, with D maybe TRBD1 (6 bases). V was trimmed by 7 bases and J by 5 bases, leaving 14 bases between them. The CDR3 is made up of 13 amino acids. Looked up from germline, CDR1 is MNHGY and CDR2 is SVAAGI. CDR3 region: CASIPRGPETQYF. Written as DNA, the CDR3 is TGTGCCAGCATCCCCAGGGGACCGGAGACCCAGTACTTC.

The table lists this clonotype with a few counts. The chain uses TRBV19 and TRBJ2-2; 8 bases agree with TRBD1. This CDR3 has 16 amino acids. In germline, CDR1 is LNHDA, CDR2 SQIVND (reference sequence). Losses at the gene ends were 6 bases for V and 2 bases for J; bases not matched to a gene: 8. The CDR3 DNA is TGTGCCAGTAGCCCGGGACAGGAGATAAACACCGGGGAGCTGTTTTTT. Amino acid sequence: CASSPGQEINTGELFF.

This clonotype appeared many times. The DNA for the CDR3 is TGTGCCACCGCCGCCGCCAGGGATGAAAAACTGTTTTTT. Protein product: CATAAARDEKLFF. The chain has TRBV7-9 and TRBJ1-4; a possible D gene is TRBD1 (5 bases). In germline, CDR1 is SEHNR, CDR2 FQNEAQ (reference sequence). The CDR3 extends over 13 amino acids. Trimming took off 10 bases at V and 6 bases at J, with 15 bases between the two ends.

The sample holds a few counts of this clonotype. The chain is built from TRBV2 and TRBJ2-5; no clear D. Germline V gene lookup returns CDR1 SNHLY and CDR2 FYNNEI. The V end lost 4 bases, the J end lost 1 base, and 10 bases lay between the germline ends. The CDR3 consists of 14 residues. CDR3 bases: TGTGCCAGCAGTGGTAGACATCTCCAAGAGACCCAGTACTTC. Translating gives CASSGRHLQETQYF.

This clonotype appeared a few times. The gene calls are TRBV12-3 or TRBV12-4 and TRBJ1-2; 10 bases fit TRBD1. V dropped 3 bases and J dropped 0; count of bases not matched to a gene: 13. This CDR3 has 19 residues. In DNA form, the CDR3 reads TGTGCCAGCAGTTTCACGACGGAGGGACAGGGGCCAGCTAACTATGGCTACACCTTC. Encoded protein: CASSFTTEGQGPANYGYTF.

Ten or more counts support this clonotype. The DNA for the CDR3 is TGTGCCAGCAGCTTAGCCGCAGGGGCAGATACGCAGTATTTT. Its translation is CASSLAAGADTQYF. This chain uses TRBV7-9 with TRBJ2-3, with a possible D match to TRBD1 (6 bases). The CDR3 has 14 amino acids. The ends were cut back, 0 bases at V and 4 bases at J, with 8 bases in the middle. CDR1 and CDR2 from the germline V gene are SEHNR and FQNEAQ (reference sequence).

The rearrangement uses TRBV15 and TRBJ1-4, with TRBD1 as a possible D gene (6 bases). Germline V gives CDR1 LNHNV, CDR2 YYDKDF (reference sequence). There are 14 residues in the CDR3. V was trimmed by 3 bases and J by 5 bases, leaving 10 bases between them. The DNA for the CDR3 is TGTGCCACCAGCAGGGCGGGGGCGAATGAAAAACTGTTTTTT. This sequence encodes CATSRAGANEKLFF.

The DNA of the CDR3 is TGCAGTGCTAGAGAAGACAGGGCCACTGAAGCTTTCTTT. Protein: CSAREDRATEAFF. This sequence joins TRBV20-1 and TRBJ1-1, with 7 bases fitting TRBD1. The germline CDR1 and CDR2 sequences are DFQATT and SNEGSKA (reference sequence). The CDR3 is made up of 13 amino acids. The V gene end was trimmed by 0 bases and the J gene end by 4 bases; junction bases not matched to a gene: 2.

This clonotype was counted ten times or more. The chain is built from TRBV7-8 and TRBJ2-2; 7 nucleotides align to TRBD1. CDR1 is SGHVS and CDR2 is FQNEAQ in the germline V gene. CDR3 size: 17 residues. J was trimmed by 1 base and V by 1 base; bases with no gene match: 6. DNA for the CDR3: TGTGCCAGCAGCTTAGGAGGCAGGACAGGGAACACCGGGGAGCTGTTTTTT. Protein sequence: CASSLGGRTGNTGELFF.

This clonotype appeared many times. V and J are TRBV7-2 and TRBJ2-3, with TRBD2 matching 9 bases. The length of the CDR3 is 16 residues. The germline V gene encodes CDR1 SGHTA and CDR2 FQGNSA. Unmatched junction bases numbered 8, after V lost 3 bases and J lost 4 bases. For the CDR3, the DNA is TGTGCCAGCAGCTTGCAAGCGGGGGGTTGGGCAGATACGCAGTATTTT. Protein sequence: CASSLQAGGWADTQYF.

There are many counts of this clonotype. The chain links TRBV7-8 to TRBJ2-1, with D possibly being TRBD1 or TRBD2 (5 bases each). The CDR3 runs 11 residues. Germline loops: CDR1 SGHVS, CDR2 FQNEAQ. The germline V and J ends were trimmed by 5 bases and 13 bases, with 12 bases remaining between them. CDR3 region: CASSARDRQFF. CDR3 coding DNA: TGTGCCAGCAGCGCCCGGGACCGACAGTTCTTC.

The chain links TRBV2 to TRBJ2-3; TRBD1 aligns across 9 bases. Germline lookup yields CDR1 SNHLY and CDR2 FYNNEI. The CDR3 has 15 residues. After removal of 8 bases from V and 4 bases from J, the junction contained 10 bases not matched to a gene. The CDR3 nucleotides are TGTGCCAGCGACCACAGGGGGCGTTATGCAGATACGCAGTATTTT. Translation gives CASDHRGRYADTQYF.

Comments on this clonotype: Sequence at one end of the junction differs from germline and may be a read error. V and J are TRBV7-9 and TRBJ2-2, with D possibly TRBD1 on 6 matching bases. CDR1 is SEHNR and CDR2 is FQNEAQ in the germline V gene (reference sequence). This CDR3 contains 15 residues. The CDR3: CASSSGTTNTRELFF. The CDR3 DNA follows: TGTGCCAGCAGCTCCGGGACAACGAACACCAGGGAGCTGTTTTTT.

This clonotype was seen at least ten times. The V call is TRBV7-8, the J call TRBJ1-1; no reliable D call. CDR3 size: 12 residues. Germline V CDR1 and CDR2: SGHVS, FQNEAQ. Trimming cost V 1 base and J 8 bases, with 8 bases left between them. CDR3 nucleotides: TGTGCCAGCAGCTTAGGCACACCAGAAGCTTTCTTT. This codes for CASSLGTPEAFF.